The following is a T cell receptor beta chain sequence with its context. The antigen is undetermined. Germline CDR1 is MNHEY and CDR2 is SVGAGI. This CDR3 is 14 amino acids long. The trim removed 5 bases at V and 7 bases at J, leaving 9 bases unmatched. The PCR ran on 60 Vbeta and 13 Jbeta primers. Using immunoSEQ multiplex PCR, the repertoire was profiled, and TCRdb retains in-frame clones only, with some absent. This table has 150,000 or so clones, over 75% appearing once. The data originate from a study of cytomegalovirus exposure and HLA in healthy donors. In the study overall: Around 80 million unique TCR sequences came from HLA-typed donors in an early release. Study results and caveats: Apparent HLA restriction characterized most CMV-associated TCR beta chains in a later analysis. For most TCR beta V segments, an earlier analysis put the productive rate at about 87% or about 30% of the time. What a later analysis showed was that several of the most significant clusters appeared linked to common viral pathogens.

The sequencing input was PBMCs. V is TRBV6-5 and J is TRBJ1-2; 8 bases align to TRBD1. The clonotype originates from a man in his forties in good health and CMV-seropositive. The CDR3 loop is CASSPLRGQGGYTF. The CDR3 coding sequence is TGTGCCAGCAGTCCTCTCAGGGGGCAGGGTGGCTACACCTTC.